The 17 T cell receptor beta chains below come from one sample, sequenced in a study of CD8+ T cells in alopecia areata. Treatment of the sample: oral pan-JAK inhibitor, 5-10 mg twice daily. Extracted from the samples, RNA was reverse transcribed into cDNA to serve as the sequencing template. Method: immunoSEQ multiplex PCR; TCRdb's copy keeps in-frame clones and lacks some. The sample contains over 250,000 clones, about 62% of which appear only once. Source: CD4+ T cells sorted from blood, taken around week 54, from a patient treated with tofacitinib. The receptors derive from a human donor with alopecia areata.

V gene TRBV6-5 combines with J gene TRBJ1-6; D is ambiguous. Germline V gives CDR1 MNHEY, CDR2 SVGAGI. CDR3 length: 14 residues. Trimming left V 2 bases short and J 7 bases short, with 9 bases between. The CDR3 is CASSYVVPNSPLHF. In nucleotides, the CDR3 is TGTGCCAGCAGTTACGTGGTCCCGAATTCACCCCTCCACTTT.

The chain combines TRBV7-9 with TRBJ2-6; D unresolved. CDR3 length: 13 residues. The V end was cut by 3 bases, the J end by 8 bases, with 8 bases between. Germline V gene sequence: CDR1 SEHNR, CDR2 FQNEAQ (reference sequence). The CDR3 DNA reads TGTGCCAGCAGCTTTTACGAGTCCAACGTCCTGACTTTC. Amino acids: CASSFYESNVLTF.

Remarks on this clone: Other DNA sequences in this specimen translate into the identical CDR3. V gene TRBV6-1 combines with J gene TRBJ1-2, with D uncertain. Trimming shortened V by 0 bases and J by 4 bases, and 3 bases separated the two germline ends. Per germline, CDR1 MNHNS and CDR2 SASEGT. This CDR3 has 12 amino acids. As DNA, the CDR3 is TGTGCCAGCAGTGAAGCCAGCTATGGCTACACCTTC. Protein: CASSEASYGYTF.

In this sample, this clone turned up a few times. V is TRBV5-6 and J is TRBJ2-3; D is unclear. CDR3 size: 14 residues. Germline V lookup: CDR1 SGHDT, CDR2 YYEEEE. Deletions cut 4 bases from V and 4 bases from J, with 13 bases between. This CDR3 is CASSLGQAADTQYF. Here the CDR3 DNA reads TGTGCCAGCAGCCTCGGGCAGGCAGCAGATACGCAGTATTTT.

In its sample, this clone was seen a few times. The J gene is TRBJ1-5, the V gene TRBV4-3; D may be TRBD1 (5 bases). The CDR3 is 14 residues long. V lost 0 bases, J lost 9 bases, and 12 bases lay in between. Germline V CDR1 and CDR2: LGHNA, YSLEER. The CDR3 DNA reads TGCGCCAGCAGCCAAGATCGGGGGTCGGTGCCCCAGCATTTT. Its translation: CASSQDRGSVPQHF.

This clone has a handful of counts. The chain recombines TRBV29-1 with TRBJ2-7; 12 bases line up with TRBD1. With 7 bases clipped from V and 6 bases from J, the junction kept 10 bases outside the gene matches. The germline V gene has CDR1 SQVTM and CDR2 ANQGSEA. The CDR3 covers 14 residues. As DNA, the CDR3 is TGCAGCGCCCTCGGGACAGGGGGCTTAAGCGAGCAGTACTTC. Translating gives CSALGTGGLSEQYF.

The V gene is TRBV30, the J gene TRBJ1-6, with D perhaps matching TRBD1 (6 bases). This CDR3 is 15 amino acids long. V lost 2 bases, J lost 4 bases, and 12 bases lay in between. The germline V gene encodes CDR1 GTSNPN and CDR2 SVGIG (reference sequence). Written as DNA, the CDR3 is TGTGCCTGGAGTCACGGACAGCCTTATAATTCACCCCTCCACTTT. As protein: CAWSHGQPYNSPLHF.

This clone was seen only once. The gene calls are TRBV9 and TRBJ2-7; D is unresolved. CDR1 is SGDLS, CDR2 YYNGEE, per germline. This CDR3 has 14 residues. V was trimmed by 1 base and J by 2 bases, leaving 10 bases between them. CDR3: CASSVRGSAYEQYF. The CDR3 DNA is TGTGCCAGCAGCGTAAGAGGTTCTGCCTACGAGCAGTACTTC.

CDR3 nucleotide sequence: TGTGCCAGCAGCTCGTACACTGAAGCTTTCTTT. Amino acid sequence: CASSSYTEAFF. The chain couples TRBV5-6 to TRBJ1-1; the D is unclear. The CDR3 length is 11 residues. Germline loops: CDR1 SGHDT, CDR2 YYEEEE. Trimming left V 3 bases short and J 3 bases short, with 3 bases between.

CDR3 in DNA: TGTGCCAGCAGTTCCTCCGGGACAGGGCCTGCTGGCTACACCTTC. It is translated as CASSSSGTGPAGYTF. The chain has TRBV6-6 and TRBJ1-2, with TRBD1 identical over 9 bases. J gave up 7 bases and V 4 bases, and 10 bases lay outside the gene matches. The CDR3 loop spans 15 amino acids. CDR1 is MNHNY, CDR2 SVGAGI, per germline (reference sequence).

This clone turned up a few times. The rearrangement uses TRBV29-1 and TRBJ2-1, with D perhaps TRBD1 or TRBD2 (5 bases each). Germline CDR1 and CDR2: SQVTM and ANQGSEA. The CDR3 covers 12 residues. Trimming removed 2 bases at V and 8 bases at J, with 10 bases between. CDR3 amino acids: CSVEQGRDEQFF. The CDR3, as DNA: TGCAGCGTTGAACAGGGACGCGATGAGCAGTTCTTC.

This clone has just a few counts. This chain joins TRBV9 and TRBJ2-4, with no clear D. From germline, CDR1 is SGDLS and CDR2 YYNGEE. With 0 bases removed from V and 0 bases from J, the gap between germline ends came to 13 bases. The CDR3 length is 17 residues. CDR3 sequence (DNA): TGTGCCAGCAGCGTAGACCCCCCCGCAGGAGCCAAAAACATTCAGTACTTC. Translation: CASSVDPPAGAKNIQYF. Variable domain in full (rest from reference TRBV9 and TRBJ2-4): DSGVTQTPKHLITATGQRVTLRCSPRSGDLSVYWYQQSLDQGLQFLIQYYNGEERAKGNILERFSAQQFPDLHSELNLSSLELGDSALYFCASSVDPPAGAKNIQYFGAGTRLSVL.

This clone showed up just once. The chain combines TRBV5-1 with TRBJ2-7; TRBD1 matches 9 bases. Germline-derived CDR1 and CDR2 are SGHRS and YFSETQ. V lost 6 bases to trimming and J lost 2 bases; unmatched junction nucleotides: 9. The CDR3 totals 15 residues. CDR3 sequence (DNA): TGCGCCAGCACCTCAGGGGACAGGGTGACCTACGAGCAGTACTTC. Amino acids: CASTSGDRVTYEQYF.

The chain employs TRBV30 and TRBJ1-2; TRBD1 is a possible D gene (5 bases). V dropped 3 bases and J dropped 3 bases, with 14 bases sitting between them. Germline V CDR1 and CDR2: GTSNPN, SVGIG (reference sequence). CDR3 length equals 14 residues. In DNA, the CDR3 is TGTGCCTGGAGGGGACGCGGGGCCCACTATGGCTACACCTTC. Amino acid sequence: CAWRGRGAHYGYTF.

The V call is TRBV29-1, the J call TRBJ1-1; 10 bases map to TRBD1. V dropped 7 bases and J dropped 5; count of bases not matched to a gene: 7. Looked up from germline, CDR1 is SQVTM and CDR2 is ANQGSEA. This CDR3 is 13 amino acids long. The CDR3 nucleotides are TGCAGCGCATCAGACAGGGGGCTTACTGAAGCTTTCTTT. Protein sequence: CSASDRGLTEAFF.

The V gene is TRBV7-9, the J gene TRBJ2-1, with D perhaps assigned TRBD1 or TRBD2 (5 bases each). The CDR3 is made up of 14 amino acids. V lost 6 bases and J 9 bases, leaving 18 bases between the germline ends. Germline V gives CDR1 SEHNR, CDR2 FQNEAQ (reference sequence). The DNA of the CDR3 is TGTGCCAGCAGTCGACCCCGGGACGGCGCTGAGCAGTTCTTC. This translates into CASSRPRDGAEQFF.

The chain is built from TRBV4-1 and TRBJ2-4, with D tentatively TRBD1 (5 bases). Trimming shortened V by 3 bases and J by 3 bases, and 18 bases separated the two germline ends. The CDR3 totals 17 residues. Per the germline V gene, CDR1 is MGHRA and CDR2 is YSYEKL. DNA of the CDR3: TGCGCCAGCAGCCATTTGACAAGGGGTGCGGACAAAAACATTCAGTACTTC. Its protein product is CASSHLTRGADKNIQYF.